Included here is one TCR beta chain sequence, with context. The target antigen is unknown. CDR3 length: 14 residues. Germline V lookup: CDR1 SQVTM, CDR2 ANQGSEA. With 3 bases removed from V and 4 bases from J, the gap between germline ends came to 14 bases. The data were taken from a study of tumor-infiltrating lymphocytes in primary liver carcinoma. General study results and limits: The study found only about 7-24% of top clones in all five tumor regions.

Starting material of 450 to 550 ng total RNA yielded TCR beta cDNA via a constant-region primer. Three nested multiplex PCR rounds, a slightly modified ARM-PCR method, built the TCR beta libraries. The first two PCR rounds used TRBV1-TRBV30 forward primers with a C-beta reverse primer, 9 to 11 cycles each. TCRdb reprocessed the multiplex PCR reads with MiXCR, giving one entry per CDR3 protein. The sample carries 80,000 or so distinct CDR3 sequences, 60% to 80% recorded once. Extraction of RNA together with DNA used about 17-31 mg of unsorted bulk tissue. The chain uses TRBV29-1 and TRBJ2-3; D is unresolved. The sequencing sample was made of liver tumor tissue from sampling region 4. Subset here: tumor region T4, right-lateral pole. The receptor was derived from a woman in her sixties with primary liver carcinoma and hepatitis B virus infection. The CDR3 bases are TGCAGCGTTGAGACCCTGAGTATCCCAGATACGCAGTATTTT. As protein: CSVETLSIPDTQYF.